This TCR beta chain came from a study of blood T cell repertoires in COVID-19. Overall study: PBMCs, B-cell-depleted T cells, or T cells provided the cDNA or gDNA that made up the material.

Assay used: immunoSEQ multiplex PCR; TCRdb lists only in-frame clones, some missing. Here the sample spans around 250,000 clones, approximately 90% being singletons. The germline gives CDR1 SEHNR, CDR2 FQNEAQ (reference sequence). J gave up 6 bases and V 2 bases, and 10 bases lay outside the gene matches. The CDR3 is 15 residues long. Sequencing was performed on PBMCs or T cells enriched from blood (not recorded which). The genes are TRBV7-9 and TRBJ2-7; 7 bases fit TRBD1. This clonotype was sampled from a man between 45 and 60 years old who had been exposed to COVID-19. The CDR3, as DNA: TGTGCCAGCAGCTTAAGGGGCCACAGGGGTGGCGAGCAGTACTTC. As protein: CASSLRGHRGGEQYF.